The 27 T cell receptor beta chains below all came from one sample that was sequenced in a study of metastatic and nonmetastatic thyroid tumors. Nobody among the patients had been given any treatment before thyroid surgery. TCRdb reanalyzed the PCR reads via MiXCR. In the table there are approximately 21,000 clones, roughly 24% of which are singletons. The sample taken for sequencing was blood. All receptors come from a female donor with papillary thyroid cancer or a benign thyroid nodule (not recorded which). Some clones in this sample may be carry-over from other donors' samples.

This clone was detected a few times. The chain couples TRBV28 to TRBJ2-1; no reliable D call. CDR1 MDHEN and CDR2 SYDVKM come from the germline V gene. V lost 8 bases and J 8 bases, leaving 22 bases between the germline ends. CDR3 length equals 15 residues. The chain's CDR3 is CASDPSTDRVDEQFF. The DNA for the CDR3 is TGTGCCAGCGATCCCTCAACGGACCGGGTCGATGAGCAGTTCTTC. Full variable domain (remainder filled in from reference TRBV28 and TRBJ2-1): DVKVTQSSRYLVKRTGEKVFLECVQDMDHENMFWYRQDPGLGLRLIYFSYDVKMKEKGDIPEGYSVSREKKERFSLILESASTNQTSMYLCASDPSTDRVDEQFFGPGTRLTVL.

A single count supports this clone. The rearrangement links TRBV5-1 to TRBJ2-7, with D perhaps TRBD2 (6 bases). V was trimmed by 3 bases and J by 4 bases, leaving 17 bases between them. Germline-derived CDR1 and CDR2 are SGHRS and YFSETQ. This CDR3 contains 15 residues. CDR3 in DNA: TGCGCCAGCAGCTCTCTACCGGGAGTAGGATACGAGCAGTACTTC. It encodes CASSSLPGVGYEQYF.

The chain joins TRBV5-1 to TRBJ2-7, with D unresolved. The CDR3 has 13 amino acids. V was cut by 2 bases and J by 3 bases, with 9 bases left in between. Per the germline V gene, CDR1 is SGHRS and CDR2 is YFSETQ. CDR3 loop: CASSFGRNYEQYF. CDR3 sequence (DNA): TGCGCCAGCAGCTTCGGACGGAACTACGAGCAGTACTTC.

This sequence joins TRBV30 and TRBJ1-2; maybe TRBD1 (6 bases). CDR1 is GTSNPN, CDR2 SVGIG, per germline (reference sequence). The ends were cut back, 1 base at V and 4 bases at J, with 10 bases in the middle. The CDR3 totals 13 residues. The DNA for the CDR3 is TGTGCCTGGAGTGGCAGGGGCCTCTATGGCTACACCTTC. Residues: CAWSGRGLYGYTF.

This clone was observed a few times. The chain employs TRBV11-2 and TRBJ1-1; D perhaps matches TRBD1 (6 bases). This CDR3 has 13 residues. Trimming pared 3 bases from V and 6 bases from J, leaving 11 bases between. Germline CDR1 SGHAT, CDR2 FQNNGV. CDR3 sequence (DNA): TGTGCCAGCAGCTTGCTACAGGGTTCTGAAGCTTTCTTT. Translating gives CASSLLQGSEAFF.

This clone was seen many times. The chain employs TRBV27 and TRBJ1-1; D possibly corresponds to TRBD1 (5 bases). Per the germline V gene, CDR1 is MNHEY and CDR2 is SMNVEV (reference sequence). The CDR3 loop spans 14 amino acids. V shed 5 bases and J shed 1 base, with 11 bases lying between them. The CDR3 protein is CASSRGGRNTEAFF. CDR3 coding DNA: TGTGCCAGCAGTCGGGGGGGACGGAACACTGAAGCTTTCTTT.

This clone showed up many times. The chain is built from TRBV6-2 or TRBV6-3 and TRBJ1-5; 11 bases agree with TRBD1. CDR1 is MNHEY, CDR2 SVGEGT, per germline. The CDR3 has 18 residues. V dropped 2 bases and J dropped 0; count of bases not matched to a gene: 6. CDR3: CASSYNRGQGVSNQPQHF. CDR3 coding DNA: TGTGCCAGCAGTTACAACCGGGGACAGGGGGTTAGCAATCAGCCCCAGCATTTT.

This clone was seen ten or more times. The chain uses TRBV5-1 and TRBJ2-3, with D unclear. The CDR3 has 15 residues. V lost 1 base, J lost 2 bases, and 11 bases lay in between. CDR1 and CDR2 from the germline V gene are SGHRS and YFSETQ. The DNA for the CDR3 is TGCGCCAGCAGCTTGAGCCAGTCCGTCACAGATACGCAGTATTTT. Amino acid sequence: CASSLSQSVTDTQYF.

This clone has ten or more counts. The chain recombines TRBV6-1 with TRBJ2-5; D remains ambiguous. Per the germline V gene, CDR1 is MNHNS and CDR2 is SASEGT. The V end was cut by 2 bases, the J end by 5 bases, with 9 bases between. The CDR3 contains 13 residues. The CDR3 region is CASSENLRETQYF. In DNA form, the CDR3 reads TGTGCCAGCAGTGAAAATTTGAGGGAGACCCAGTACTTC.

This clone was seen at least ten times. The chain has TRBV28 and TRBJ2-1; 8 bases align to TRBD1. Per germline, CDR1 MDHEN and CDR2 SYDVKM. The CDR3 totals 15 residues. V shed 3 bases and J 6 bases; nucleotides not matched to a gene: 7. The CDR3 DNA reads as TGTGCCAGCAGTTTGGACAGGGCCTTATCCAATGAGCAGTTCTTC. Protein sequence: CASSLDRALSNEQFF.

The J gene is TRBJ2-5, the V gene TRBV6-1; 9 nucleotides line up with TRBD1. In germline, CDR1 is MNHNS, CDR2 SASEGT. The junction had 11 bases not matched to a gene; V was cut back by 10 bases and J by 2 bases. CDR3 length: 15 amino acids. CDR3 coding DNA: TGTGCCACGACTTTGACAGGGGGGAGACAAGAGACCCAGTACTTC. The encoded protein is CATTLTGGRQETQYF.

DNA of the CDR3: TGTGCCAGCAGTTACGATGGGACAGGGTCAAAAGAGACCCAGTACTTC. Its translation: CASSYDGTGSKETQYF. The chain combines TRBV6-5 with TRBJ2-5; 9 positions agree with TRBD1. The junction had 7 bases not matched to a gene; V was cut back by 2 bases and J by 3 bases. This CDR3 has 16 residues. Germline V gene data show CDR1 as MNHEY and CDR2 as SVGAGI.

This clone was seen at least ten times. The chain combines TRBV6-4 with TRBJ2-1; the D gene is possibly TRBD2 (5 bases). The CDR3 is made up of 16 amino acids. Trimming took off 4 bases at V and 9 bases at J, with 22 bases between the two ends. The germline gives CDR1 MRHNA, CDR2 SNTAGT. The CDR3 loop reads CASSVTRRENFGEQFF. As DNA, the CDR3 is TGTGCCAGCAGTGTAACTCGTCGGGAAAATTTCGGTGAGCAGTTCTTC.

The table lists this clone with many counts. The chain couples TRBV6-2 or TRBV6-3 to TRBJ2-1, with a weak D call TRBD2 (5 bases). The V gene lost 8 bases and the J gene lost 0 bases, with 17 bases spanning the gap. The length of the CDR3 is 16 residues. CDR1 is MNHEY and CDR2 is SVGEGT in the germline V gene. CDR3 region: CASDVYPGSSYNEQFF. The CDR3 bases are TGTGCCAGCGATGTGTATCCGGGGAGCTCCTACAATGAGCAGTTCTTC.

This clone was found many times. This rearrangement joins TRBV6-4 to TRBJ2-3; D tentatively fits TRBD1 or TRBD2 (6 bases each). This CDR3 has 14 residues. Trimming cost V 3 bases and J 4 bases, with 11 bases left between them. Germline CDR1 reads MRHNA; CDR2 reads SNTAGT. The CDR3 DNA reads TGTGCCAGCAGTGAGGGGGGCCCCCCAGATACGCAGTATTTT. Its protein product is CASSEGGPPDTQYF.

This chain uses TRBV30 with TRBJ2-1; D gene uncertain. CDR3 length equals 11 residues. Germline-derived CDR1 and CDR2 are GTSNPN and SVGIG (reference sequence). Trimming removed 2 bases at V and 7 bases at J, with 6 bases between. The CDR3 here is CAWSRANEQFF. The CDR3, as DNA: TGTGCCTGGAGTCGGGCAAATGAGCAGTTCTTC.

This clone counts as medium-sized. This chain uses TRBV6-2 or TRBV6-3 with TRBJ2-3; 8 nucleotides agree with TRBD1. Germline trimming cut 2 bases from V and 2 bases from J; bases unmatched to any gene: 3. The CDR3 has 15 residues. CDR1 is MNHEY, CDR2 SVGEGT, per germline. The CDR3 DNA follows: TGTGCCAGCAGTTACGAGGGACAGGCCACAGATACGCAGTATTTT. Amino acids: CASSYEGQATDTQYF.

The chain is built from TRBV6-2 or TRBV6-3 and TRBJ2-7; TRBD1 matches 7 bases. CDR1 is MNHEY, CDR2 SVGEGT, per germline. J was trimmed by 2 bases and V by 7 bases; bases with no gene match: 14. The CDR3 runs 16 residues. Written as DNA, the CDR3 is TGTGCCAGCACCGACCGACCGACAGGGCGTACCTACGAGCAGTACTTC. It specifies CASTDRPTGRTYEQYF.

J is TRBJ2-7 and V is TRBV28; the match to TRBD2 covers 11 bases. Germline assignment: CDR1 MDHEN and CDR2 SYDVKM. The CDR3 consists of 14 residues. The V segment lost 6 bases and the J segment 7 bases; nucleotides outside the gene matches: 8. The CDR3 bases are TGTGCCAGCAGGATAGCGGGAGGGCCCGGGGAGCAGTACTTC. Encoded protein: CASRIAGGPGEQYF.

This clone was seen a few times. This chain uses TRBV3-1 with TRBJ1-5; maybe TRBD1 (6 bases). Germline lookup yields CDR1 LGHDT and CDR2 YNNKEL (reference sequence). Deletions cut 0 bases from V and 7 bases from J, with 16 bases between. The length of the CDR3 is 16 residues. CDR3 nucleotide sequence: TGTGCCAGCAGCCAAGATGCGTCAGGGGATAGGCAGCCCCAGCATTTT. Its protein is CASSQDASGDRQPQHF.

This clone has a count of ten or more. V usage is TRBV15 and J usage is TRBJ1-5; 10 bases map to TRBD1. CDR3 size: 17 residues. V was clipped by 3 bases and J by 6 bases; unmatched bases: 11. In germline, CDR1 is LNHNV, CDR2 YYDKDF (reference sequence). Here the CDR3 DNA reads TGTGCCACCAGCAGCAATCCGGGACAGGGGCTGGGTCAGCCCCAGCATTTT. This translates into CATSSNPGQGLGQPQHF.

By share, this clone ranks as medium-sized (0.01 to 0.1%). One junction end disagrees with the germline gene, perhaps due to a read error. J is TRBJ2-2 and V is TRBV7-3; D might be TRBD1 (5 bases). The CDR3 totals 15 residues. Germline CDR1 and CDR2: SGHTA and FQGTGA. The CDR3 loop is CASSPRQLQAGELFF. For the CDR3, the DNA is TGTGCTAGCAGCCCTCGACAGTTGCAAGCCGGGGAGCTGTTTTTT.

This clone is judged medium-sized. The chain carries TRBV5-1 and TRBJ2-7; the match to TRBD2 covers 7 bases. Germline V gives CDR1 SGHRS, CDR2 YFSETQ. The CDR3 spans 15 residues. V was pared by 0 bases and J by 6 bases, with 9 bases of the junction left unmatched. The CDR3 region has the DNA TGCGCCAGCAGCTTGGGTATTGCGGGAGTGGGCGAGCAGTACTTC. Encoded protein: CASSLGIAGVGEQYF. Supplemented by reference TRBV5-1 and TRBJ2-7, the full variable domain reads KAGVTQTPRYLIKTRGQQVTLSCSPISGHRSVSWYQQTPGQGLQFLFEYFSETQRNKGNFPGRFSGRQFSNSRSEMNVSTLELGDSALYLCASSLGIAGVGEQYFGPGTRLTVT.

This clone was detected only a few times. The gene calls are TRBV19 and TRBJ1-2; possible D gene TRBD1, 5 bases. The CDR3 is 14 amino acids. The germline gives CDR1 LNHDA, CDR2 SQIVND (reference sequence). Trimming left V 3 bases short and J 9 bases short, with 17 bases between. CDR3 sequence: CASSMRWDFSCYTF. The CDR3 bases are TGTGCCAGTAGTATGCGATGGGACTTTAGTTGCTACACCTTC.

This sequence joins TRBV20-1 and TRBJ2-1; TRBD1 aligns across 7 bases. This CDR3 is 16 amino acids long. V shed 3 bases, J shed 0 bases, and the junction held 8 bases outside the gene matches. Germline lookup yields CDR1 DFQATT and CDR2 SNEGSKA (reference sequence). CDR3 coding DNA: TGCAGTGCTAGTGGAGAGGGACAGAGCTCCTACAATGAGCAGTTCTTC. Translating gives CSASGEGQSSYNEQFF.

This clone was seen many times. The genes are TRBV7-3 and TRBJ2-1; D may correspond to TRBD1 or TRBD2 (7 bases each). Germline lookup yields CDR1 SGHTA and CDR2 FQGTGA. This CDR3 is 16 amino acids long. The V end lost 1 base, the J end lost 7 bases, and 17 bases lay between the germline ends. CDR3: CASSLNPRQGGNEQFF. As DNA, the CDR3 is TGTGCCAGCAGCTTAAACCCCCGACAGGGAGGGAATGAGCAGTTCTTC.

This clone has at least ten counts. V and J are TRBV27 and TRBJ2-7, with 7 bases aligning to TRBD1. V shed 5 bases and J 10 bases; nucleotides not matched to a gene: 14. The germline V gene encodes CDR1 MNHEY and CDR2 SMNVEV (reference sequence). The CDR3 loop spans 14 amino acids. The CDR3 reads CASSRKGGDYLQYF. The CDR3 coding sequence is TGTGCCAGCAGTCGAAAAGGGGGCGATTATCTTCAGTACTTC.